These 28 T cell receptor beta chains were all obtained from the same sample, sequenced in a study of blood T cell repertoires in COVID-19. Clones were read by immunoSEQ multiplex PCR, and TCRdb kept only the in-frame ones, dropping some. The table shows about 250,000 clones, with 82% occurring only once. Sequenced material: peripheral blood. The receptors were sampled from a woman in her seventies with acute or convalescent COVID-19.

This sequence joins TRBV5-4 and TRBJ2-2; D call uncertain. The V end lost 1 base, the J end lost 4 bases, and 8 bases lay between the germline ends. This CDR3 has 14 residues. CDR1 and CDR2 (germline): SGHNT, YYREEE (reference sequence). CDR3 loop: CASSLWAGTGELFF. Here the CDR3 DNA reads TGTGCCAGCAGCTTGTGGGCCGGCACCGGGGAGCTGTTTTTT.

This clone came up a few times. This chain links TRBV5-1 with TRBJ2-2; 7 positions match TRBD1. After removal of 10 bases from V and 5 bases from J, the junction contained 11 bases not matched to a gene. Looked up from germline, CDR1 is SGHRS and CDR2 is YFSETQ. The CDR3 extends over 14 amino acids. The CDR3 sequence is CAGKQGQETGELFF. CDR3 nucleotides: TGCGCCGGTAAACAGGGGCAAGAGACCGGGGAGCTGTTTTTT. Together with reference TRBV5-1 and TRBJ2-2, the CDR3 gives the full variable domain: KAGVTQTPRYLIKTRGQQVTLSCSPISGHRSVSWYQQTPGQGLQFLFEYFSETQRNKGNFPGRFSGRQFSNSRSEMNVSTLELGDSALYLCAGKQGQETGELFFGEGSRLTVL.

V usage is TRBV7-6 and J usage is TRBJ2-1; D uncertain. V dropped 0 bases and J dropped 0 bases, with 9 bases sitting between them. This CDR3 has 16 residues. Germline CDR1 SGHVS, CDR2 FNYEAQ. The CDR3 region has the DNA TGTGCCAGCAGCTTAGCGCAATCGGTCTCCTACAATGAGCAGTTCTTC. Protein: CASSLAQSVSYNEQFF.

The gene calls are TRBV28 and TRBJ1-1; TRBD1 matches at 11 bases. The J segment lost 4 bases and the V segment lost 4 bases, leaving 2 bases of the junction unmatched. Per germline, CDR1 MDHEN and CDR2 SYDVKM. The CDR3 has 14 residues. The CDR3 DNA follows: TGTGCCAGCAGTTCCGGACAGGGGGCCACTGAAGCTTTCTTT. As protein: CASSSGQGATEAFF.

This chain joins TRBV12-3 or TRBV12-4 and TRBJ2-1, with D possibly being TRBD1 (6 bases). The CDR3 loop spans 11 amino acids. The ends were cut back, 8 bases at V and 4 bases at J, with 6 bases in the middle. The CDR3: CASQGYNEQFF. In DNA form, the CDR3 reads TGTGCCAGCCAGGGGTACAATGAGCAGTTCTTC.

The chain recombines TRBV7-9 with TRBJ1-1; D ambiguous. Germline V gene lookup returns CDR1 SEHNR and CDR2 FQNEAQ (reference sequence). This CDR3 has 14 residues. V lost 5 bases and J 0 bases, leaving 10 bases between the germline ends. For the CDR3, the DNA is TGTGCCAGCAGCCTACGGAGCATGAACACTGAAGCTTTCTTT. Its protein is CASSLRSMNTEAFF.

Details on this clone: One junction end disagrees with the germline gene, perhaps due to a read error. This rearrangement joins TRBV7-9 to TRBJ1-2; D remains ambiguous. The CDR3 spans 14 residues. Germline V gene data show CDR1 as SEHNR and CDR2 as FQNEAQ (reference sequence). CDR3 protein: CASSLVRSVYGYTF. CDR3 DNA: TGTGCCAGCAGTTTAGTACGTTCAGTCTATGGCTACACCTTC.

The CDR3 nucleotides read TGTGCCAGCAGCTGGGGGGGGGATACGCAGTATTTT. As protein: CASSWGGDTQYF. The chain has TRBV7-9 and TRBJ2-3, with 7 bases lining up with TRBD2. Germline trimming cut 4 bases from V and 6 bases from J; bases unmatched to any gene: 1. There are 12 residues in the CDR3. The V gene's germline CDR1 is SEHNR and CDR2 FQNEAQ (reference sequence).

The chain has TRBV15 and TRBJ2-1, with 12 bases lining up with TRBD2. The J segment lost 8 bases and the V segment lost 6 bases, leaving 2 bases of the junction unmatched. CDR1 is LNHNV, CDR2 YYDKDF, per germline (reference sequence). This CDR3 spans 13 amino acids. The CDR3 sequence: CATSLAGGHEQFF. Here the CDR3 DNA reads TGTGCCACCAGTCTAGCGGGGGGGCATGAGCAGTTCTTC. Full variable domain (outside the CDR3, taken from reference TRBV15 and TRBJ2-1): DAMVIQNPRYQVTQFGKPVTLSCSQTLNHNVMYWYQQKSSQAPKLLFHYYDKDFNNEADTPDNFQSRRPNTSFCFLDIRSPGLGDTAMYLCATSLAGGHEQFFGPGTRLTVL.

The V and J genes are TRBV9 and TRBJ1-5; TRBD1 matches 7 bases. The V and J ends lost 4 bases and 3 bases, in that order; junction bases with no gene match: 7. Germline V gene lookup returns CDR1 SGDLS and CDR2 YYNGEE. The CDR3 covers 15 residues. The CDR3 reads CASSHDGQDNQPQHF. The CDR3 DNA follows: TGTGCCAGCAGCCACGATGGACAGGACAATCAGCCCCAGCATTTT.

V usage is TRBV7-2 and J usage is TRBJ2-3, with 7 bases lining up with TRBD2. The CDR3 runs 13 residues. The germline CDR1 and CDR2 sequences are SGHTA and FQGNSA. The V segment lost 3 bases and the J segment 4 bases; nucleotides outside the gene matches: 1. The CDR3 loop is CASSLAGADTQYF. The CDR3 DNA is TGTGCCAGCAGCTTGGCGGGGGCAGATACGCAGTATTTT.

This chain joins TRBV11-2 and TRBJ1-6; 10 bases match TRBD1. V shed 3 bases and J 5 bases; nucleotides not matched to a gene: 13. The length of the CDR3 is 19 residues. CDR1 is SGHAT, CDR2 FQNNGV, per germline. In nucleotides, the CDR3 is TGTGCCAGCAGCTTCTTACGGGGGGGGACAGGGGAGGATAATTCACCCCTCCACTTT. This codes for CASSFLRGGTGEDNSPLHF.

The V gene is TRBV5-6, the J gene TRBJ2-4, with TRBD1 identical over 8 bases. CDR3 length equals 16 residues. Germline CDR1 reads SGHDT; CDR2 reads YYEEEE. With 4 bases clipped from V and 7 bases from J, the junction kept 13 bases outside the gene matches. The CDR3 reads CASSPGWQGARNIQYF. Here the CDR3 DNA reads TGTGCCAGCAGCCCGGGGTGGCAGGGGGCGCGTAACATTCAGTACTTC.

This sequence joins TRBV5-1 and TRBJ1-6; D gene ambiguous. Germline CDR1 SGHRS, CDR2 YFSETQ. V lost 5 bases and J 7 bases, leaving 13 bases between the germline ends. The CDR3 runs 14 residues. The CDR3 region has the DNA TGCGCCAGCAGATCTATGACGGGAAATTCACCCCTCCACTTT. This encodes CASRSMTGNSPLHF.

The chain joins TRBV10-2 to TRBJ2-1, with a tentative D call TRBD1 (5 bases). The V and J ends lost 1 base and 6 bases respectively, with 10 bases between them. The CDR3 is 14 amino acids. Germline loops: CDR1 WSHSY, CDR2 SAAADI. The CDR3 is CASSEFAGSNEQFF. The CDR3 DNA follows: TGCGCCAGCAGTGAGTTCGCAGGGTCCAATGAGCAGTTCTTC.

The V gene is TRBV11-3, the J gene TRBJ1-1; no firm D call. CDR1 SGHNT and CDR2 YENEEA come from the germline V gene. V was trimmed by 1 base and J by 0 bases, leaving 9 bases between them. The CDR3 contains 15 residues. This CDR3 reads CASSLGSGLNTEAFF. DNA of the CDR3: TGTGCCAGCAGCTTAGGTTCCGGTTTGAACACTGAAGCTTTCTTT.

The chain recombines TRBV25-1 with TRBJ1-1; D gene ambiguous. Germline CDR1 is MGHDK and CDR2 is SYGVNS. Trimming removed 3 bases from V and 0 bases from J, with 8 bases in between. CDR3 length: 14 residues. CDR3 nucleotides: TGTGCCAGCAGTGATTGGAGATTGAACACTGAAGCTTTCTTT. Protein: CASSDWRLNTEAFF.

This chain links TRBV29-1 with TRBJ1-2; maybe TRBD1 (6 bases). Trimming stripped 5 bases from V and 7 bases from J, with 11 bases between. The CDR3 totals 11 residues. CDR1 and CDR2 from the germline V gene are SQVTM and ANQGSEA. The CDR3 nucleotides are TGCAGCGTTAGCGGGGGCGGTGGCTACACCTTC. This translates into CSVSGGGGYTF.

The J gene is TRBJ1-6, the V gene TRBV6-4; TRBD1 matches 7 bases. Germline V gene sequence: CDR1 MRHNA, CDR2 SNTAGT. The CDR3 length is 13 residues. V gave up 11 bases and J gave up 7 bases; unmatched junction bases: 8. The CDR3 loop is CASSDRTNSPLHF. DNA of the CDR3: TGTGCCTCCTCGGACAGGACCAATTCACCCCTCCACTTT.

The rearrangement links TRBV6-5 to TRBJ1-2; tentatively, D is TRBD1 (6 bases). CDR3 size: 15 residues. CDR1 and CDR2 from the germline V gene are MNHEY and SVGAGI. V shed 3 bases and J shed 4 bases, with 15 bases lying between them. CDR3 residues: CASSYRGQSVYGYTF. The CDR3, as DNA: TGTGCCAGCAGTTATCGCGGACAGAGCGTCTATGGCTACACCTTC.

In this sample, this clone turned up a few times. The chain is built from TRBV2 and TRBJ1-3; 8 nucleotides agree with TRBD1. Per germline, CDR1 SNHLY and CDR2 FYNNEI. The CDR3 covers 17 residues. With V trimmed by 6 bases and J by 5 bases, 15 bases remained unmatched. For the CDR3, the DNA is TGTGCCAGCAGGACTGAATCAAGACAGGGGAGGAGAAACACCATATATTTT. This gives the protein CASRTESRQGRRNTIYF.

This clone was seen more than once but under ten times. J is TRBJ1-2 and V is TRBV28, with 8 nucleotides matching TRBD1. Germline loops: CDR1 MDHEN, CDR2 SYDVKM. After removal of 4 bases from V and 3 bases from J, the junction contained 7 bases not matched to a gene. The CDR3 is made up of 15 amino acids. The CDR3 DNA sequence: TGTGCCAGCAGTTCTCCAGGGGGCGCATACTATGGCTACACCTTC. Translated, it gives CASSSPGGAYYGYTF.

This clone was recorded once. This sequence joins TRBV28 and TRBJ2-1; 9 bases match TRBD1. The CDR3 sequence is 15 residues long. The V segment lost 7 bases and the J segment 7 bases; nucleotides outside the gene matches: 11. In germline, CDR1 is MDHEN, CDR2 SYDVKM. The CDR3 loop reads CASNLPGQGRNEQFF. DNA for the CDR3: TGTGCCAGCAACCTTCCGGGACAGGGTCGGAATGAGCAGTTCTTC.

The chain links TRBV24-1 to TRBJ2-5; 8 bases map to TRBD1. The germline CDR1 and CDR2 sequences are KGHDR and SFDVKD. Trimming cost V 3 bases and J 2 bases; bases outside gene matches: 4. The length of the CDR3 is 15 residues. CDR3 region: CATSDPGQVQETQYF. The CDR3 nucleotides read TGTGCCACCAGTGATCCGGGACAGGTACAAGAGACCCAGTACTTC.

Of note for this clone: The sample has other DNA sequences that encode this CDR3 too. The CDR3 DNA is TGTGCCAGCAGCCCCCGCGCGGGGCGAGAGACCCAGTACTTC. Translation: CASSPRAGRETQYF. The chain recombines TRBV9 with TRBJ2-5; D possibly corresponds to TRBD2 (6 bases). Germline CDR1 reads SGDLS; CDR2 reads YYNGEE. V lost 4 bases and J lost 4, with 14 bases in between. The CDR3 has 14 amino acids.

The chain uses TRBV18 and TRBJ1-2; D ambiguous. Germline V gene lookup returns CDR1 KGHSH and CDR2 LQKENI. Trimming removed 2 bases at V and 6 bases at J, with 10 bases between. The CDR3 runs to 13 residues. Here the CDR3 reads CASSPSLADGYTF. The CDR3 region has the DNA TGTGCCAGCTCACCAAGTCTGGCGGATGGCTACACCTTC.

V usage is TRBV5-6 and J usage is TRBJ1-2; 8 bases agree with TRBD1. The CDR3 contains 13 residues. Germline CDR1 reads SGHDT; CDR2 reads YYEEEE. The V segment lost 5 bases and the J segment 7 bases; nucleotides outside the gene matches: 7. The CDR3: CASRLTTGVGYTF. In nucleotides, the CDR3 is TGTGCCAGCAGATTAACGACAGGGGTTGGCTACACCTTC.

The genes are TRBV4-3 and TRBJ1-5; 10 nucleotides align to TRBD1. The V segment lost 4 bases and the J segment 6 bases; nucleotides outside the gene matches: 6. Germline CDR1 LGHNA, CDR2 YSLEER. The length of the CDR3 is 15 residues. CDR3 sequence reads: CASSRDRGPIQPQHF. DNA of the CDR3: TGCGCCAGCAGCCGCGACAGGGGGCCGATTCAGCCCCAGCATTTT.